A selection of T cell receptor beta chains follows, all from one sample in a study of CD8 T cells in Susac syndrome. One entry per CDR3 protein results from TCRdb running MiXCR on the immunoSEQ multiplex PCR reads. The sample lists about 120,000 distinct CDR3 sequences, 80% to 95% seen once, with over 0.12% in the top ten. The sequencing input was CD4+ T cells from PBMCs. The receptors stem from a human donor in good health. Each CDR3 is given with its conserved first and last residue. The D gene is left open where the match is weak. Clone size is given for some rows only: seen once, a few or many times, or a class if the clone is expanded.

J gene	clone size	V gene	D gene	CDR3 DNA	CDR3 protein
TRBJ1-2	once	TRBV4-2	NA	TGTGCCAGCAGCCAAGATCTATTGGGGGGGCTCTATGGCTACACCTTC	CASSQDLLGGLYGYTF
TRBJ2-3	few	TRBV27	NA	TGTGCCAGCAGTTTAGGAAGCACAGATACGCAGTATTTT	CASSLGSTDTQYF
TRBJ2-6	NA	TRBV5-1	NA	TGCGCCAGCAGTCCAGCGGCCAGTGGGGCCAACGTCCTGACTTTC	CASSPAASGANVLTF
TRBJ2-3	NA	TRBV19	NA	TGTGCCAGTAGTAGCGGGGTTAGAGGCACAGATACGCAGTATTTT	CASSSGVRGTDTQYF
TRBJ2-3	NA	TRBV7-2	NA	TGTGCCAGCAGCTTAATCAGGGCTGGAGATACGCAGTATTTT	CASSLIRAGDTQYF
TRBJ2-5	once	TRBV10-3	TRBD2	TGTGCCATCAGTGAGGAGATTAGCGGGATGGGGACCCAGTACTTC	CAISEEISGMGTQYF
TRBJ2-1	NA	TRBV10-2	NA	TGCGCCAGCAGTGAGCTATACTCCTACAATGAGCAGTTCTTC	CASSELYSYNEQFF
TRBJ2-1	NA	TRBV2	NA	TGTGCCAGCAGTGAAGCCTGGGGGATCCGCAATGAGCAGTTCTTC	CASSEAWGIRNEQFF
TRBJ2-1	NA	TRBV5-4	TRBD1	TGTGCCAGCAGCTTGGAAGGACAGGGTCCCTACAATGAGCAGTTCTTC	CASSLEGQGPYNEQFF
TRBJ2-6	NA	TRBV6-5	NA	TGTGCCAGCAGTTATGGGGCCGGAGTCTCTGGGGCCAACGTCCTGACTTTC	CASSYGAGVSGANVLTF
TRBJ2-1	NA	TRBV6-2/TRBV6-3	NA	TGTGCCAGCAAGCGAGACAGCCGGCAGGGTGAGCAGTTCTTC	CASKRDSRQGEQFF
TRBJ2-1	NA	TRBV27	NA	TGTGCCAGCAGTTTATTAGGGCAGGCTCGGCCCTACAATGAGCAGTTCTTC	CASSLLGQARPYNEQFF
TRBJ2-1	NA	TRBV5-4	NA	TGTGCCAGCAGCTTGGCCAGGACGTTGGGGTCCTACAATGAGCAGTTCTTC	CASSLARTLGSYNEQFF
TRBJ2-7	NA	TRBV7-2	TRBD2	TGTGCCAGCAGTCTAGCACTAGCGGGGGGGAACCACGAGCAGTACTTC	CASSLALAGGNHEQYF
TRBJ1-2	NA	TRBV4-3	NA	TGCGCCAGCAGCCAAGGGGGGGAGGGACGTGGCTACACCTTC	CASSQGGEGRGYTF
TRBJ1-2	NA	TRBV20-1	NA	TGCAGTGCTAGAGATGTGGTGCAGCCTGACACTAACTATGGCTACACCTTC	CSARDVVQPDTNYGYTF
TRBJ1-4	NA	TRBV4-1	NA	TGCGCCAGCAGCCTCCTGGGGACCGAGATCAATGAAAAACTGTTTTTT	CASSLLGTEINEKLFF
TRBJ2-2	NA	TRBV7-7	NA	TGTGCCAGCAGCTTAGCGTCCAACACCGGGGAGCTGTTTTTT	CASSLASNTGELFF
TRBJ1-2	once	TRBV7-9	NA	TGTGCCAGCAGCTTAGTCCCGGGGGGCCTTAACTATGGCTACACCTTC	CASSLVPGGLNYGYTF
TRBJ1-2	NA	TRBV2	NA	TGTGCCAGCAGTGAAGCGCTCCGTGGGGGAGGGAATGGCTACACCTTC	CASSEALRGGGNGYTF
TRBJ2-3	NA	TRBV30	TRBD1	TGTGCCTGGAGTGCCCCGACAGGGGCTCGGACAGATACGCAGTATTTT	CAWSAPTGARTDTQYF
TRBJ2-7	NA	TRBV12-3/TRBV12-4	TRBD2	TGTGCCAGCAGTTTAAGGCTAGCGGGAGGGTCCTACGAGCAGTACTTC	CASSLRLAGGSYEQYF
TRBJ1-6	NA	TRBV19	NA	TGTGCCAGTAGCGAAAGGGGCGTTAGCTCCTATAATTCACCCCTCCACTTT	CASSERGVSSYNSPLHF
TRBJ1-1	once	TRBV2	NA	TGTGCCAGCAGTGACGGGGGAGGTGGCACTGAAGCTTTCTTT	CASSDGGGGTEAFF
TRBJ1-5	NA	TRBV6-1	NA	TGTGCCATTACGGACGGCGGGGAGCAGCCCCAGCATTTT	CAITDGGEQPQHF
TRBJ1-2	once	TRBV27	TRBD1	TGTGCCAGCAGTTCCTATCGACAGGGGGTCTTCTATGGCTACACCTTC	CASSSYRQGVFYGYTF
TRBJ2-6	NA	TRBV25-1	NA	TGTGCCAGCAGTGAAGAGCTCTCTGGGGCCAACGTCCTGACTTTC	CASSEELSGANVLTF
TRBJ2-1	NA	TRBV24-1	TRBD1	TGTGCCACCAGTGATCCCCGGGACAGGGGGTCGCATGAGCAGTTCTTC	CATSDPRDRGSHEQFF
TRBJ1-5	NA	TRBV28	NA	TGTGCCAGCAGCTCCCCGTGGGGGGTTGGCAATCAGCCCCAGCATTTT	CASSSPWGVGNQPQHF
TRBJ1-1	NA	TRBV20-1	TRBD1	TGCAGTGCTAGTAAGGGGGCGCGGCTAGTCACTGAAGCTTTCTTT	CSASKGARLVTEAFF
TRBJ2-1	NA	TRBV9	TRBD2	TGTGCCAGCAGCCAACGGCTAGCGGGGGAGGGTGGTGAGCAGTTCTTC	CASSQRLAGEGGEQFF
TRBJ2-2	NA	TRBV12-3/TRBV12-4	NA	TGTGCCAGCAGAGTGTCGCAGGGTGACGGGGAGCTGTTTTTT	CASRVSQGDGELFF
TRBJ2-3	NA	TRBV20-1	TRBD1	TGCAGTGCTAGGGCAGGGACCCGGGACAGCTACACGTATACGCAGTATTTT	CSARAGTRDSYTYTQYF
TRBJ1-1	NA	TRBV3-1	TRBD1	TGTGCCAGCAGCCCGAGAGACCTGACAGGGGACACTGAAGCTTTCTTT	CASSPRDLTGDTEAFF